Following are 14 T cell receptor beta chains from one sample sequenced in a study of blood T cell repertoires in COVID-19. TCRdb's copy holds only in-frame clones and misses some; the assay was immunoSEQ multiplex PCR. Of nearly 250,000 clones listed, about 84% were seen once; the top ten hold approximately 6%. Sequencing was carried out using peripheral blood. All receptors come from an elderly woman with COVID-19, enrolled during active disease.

The V and J genes are TRBV7-2 and TRBJ1-6, with D maybe TRBD1 (6 bases). CDR1 SGHTA and CDR2 FQGNSA come from the germline V gene. Trimming removed 0 bases from V and 5 bases from J, with 8 bases in between. The CDR3 is made up of 15 amino acids. CDR3 amino acids: CASSLAQGNNSPLHF. The DNA of the CDR3 is TGTGCCAGCAGCTTAGCACAGGGTAATAATTCACCCCTCCACTTT.

This rearrangement joins TRBV28 to TRBJ2-7; a possible D gene is TRBD2 (6 bases). Per the germline V gene, CDR1 is MDHEN and CDR2 is SYDVKM. This CDR3 is built from 13 residues. Trimming cost V 2 bases and J 7 bases, with 12 bases left between them. CDR3 coding DNA: TGTGCCAGCAGTTTAGGGAGACTAGGTGAGCAGTACGTC. Protein sequence: CASSLGRLGEQYV.

The chain joins TRBV6-4 to TRBJ2-5; 8 bases agree with TRBD1. J gave up 3 bases and V 2 bases, and 5 bases lay outside the gene matches. The germline V gene has CDR1 MRHNA and CDR2 SNTAGT. The CDR3 is made up of 15 amino acids. CDR3 region: CASSDTRGREETQYF. The CDR3 DNA is TGTGCCAGCAGTGACACCAGGGGGCGGGAAGAGACCCAGTACTTC.

The rearrangement joins TRBV5-1 to TRBJ2-3, with D maybe TRBD2 (6 bases). Per germline, CDR1 SGHRS and CDR2 YFSETQ. V lost 6 bases to trimming and J lost 2 bases, with 19 bases between them. The CDR3 is 16 amino acids. CDR3 coding DNA: TGCGCCAGCACCCCAGGAGGGGCGATTTCCACAGATACGCAGTATTTT. This encodes CASTPGGAISTDTQYF.

The V gene is TRBV4-2, the J gene TRBJ2-3; a possible D gene is TRBD1 (5 bases). Trimming left V 1 base short and J 2 bases short, with 22 bases between. The CDR3 totals 19 residues. Germline CDR1 LGHNA, CDR2 YNFKEQ. CDR3 sequence: CASSQVHSVVGALTDTQYF. The CDR3 DNA reads TGTGCCAGCAGCCAAGTGCACAGTGTGGTAGGGGCCCTCACAGATACGCAGTATTTT.

This chain uses TRBV27 with TRBJ1-1, with 9 bases that match TRBD1. The CDR3 sequence is 14 residues long. Germline CDR1 and CDR2: MNHEY and SMNVEV (reference sequence). The V and J ends lost 5 bases and 5 bases, in that order; junction bases with no gene match: 6. The CDR3 region is CASSLNRGQTEAFF. The CDR3, as DNA: TGTGCCAGCAGTCTAAACAGGGGGCAAACTGAAGCTTTCTTT.

The rearrangement uses TRBV11-2 and TRBJ1-2; 10 nucleotides align to TRBD1. V lost 6 bases and J lost 8; bases outside the gene matches: 6. This CDR3 is built from 13 residues. In germline, CDR1 is SGHAT, CDR2 FQNNGV. The CDR3, as DNA: TGTGCCAGCAGGTCGGGACAGGGGAACGGCTACACCTTC. It is translated as CASRSGQGNGYTF.

This clone was observed a few times. The chain couples TRBV18 to TRBJ1-1; 8 bases fit TRBD1. Germline-derived CDR1 and CDR2 are KGHSH and LQKENI. The CDR3 has 16 amino acids. V lost 6 bases to trimming and J lost 0 bases; unmatched junction nucleotides: 9. The CDR3 bases are TGTGCCAGCTCCCTCTCAGGGGGCTTCTTGAACACTGAAGCTTTCTTT. Translated, it gives CASSLSGGFLNTEAFF.

The rearrangement links TRBV2 to TRBJ2-5; 9 nucleotides align to TRBD2. The germline V gene encodes CDR1 SNHLY and CDR2 FYNNEI. The CDR3 covers 14 residues. After removal of 10 bases from V and 2 bases from J, the junction contained 8 bases not matched to a gene. CDR3 amino acids: CATRAGGRQETQYF. In nucleotides, the CDR3 is TGTGCCACCAGAGCGGGGGGAAGGCAAGAGACCCAGTACTTC. Combining the CDR3 with reference TRBV2 and TRBJ2-5 gives the whole variable domain EPEVTQTPSHQVTQMGQEVILRCVPISNHLYFYWYRQILGQKVEFLVSFYNNEISEKSEIFDDQFSVERPDGSNFTLKIRSTKLEDSAMYFCATRAGGRQETQYFGPGTRLLVL.

V gene TRBV6-5 combines with J gene TRBJ2-7, with D possibly matching TRBD1 (5 bases). Trimming left V 5 bases short and J 2 bases short, with 16 bases between. Germline-derived CDR1 and CDR2 are MNHEY and SVGAGI. The CDR3 loop spans 15 amino acids. CDR3 residues: CASSRPGRSAYEQYF. CDR3 in DNA: TGTGCCAGCAGTCGACCAGGGCGAAGCGCCTACGAGCAGTACTTC.

The V call is TRBV3-1 (or the pseudogene TRBV3-2), the J call TRBJ2-7, with D perhaps matching TRBD1 (6 bases). This CDR3 is built from 15 residues. In germline, CDR1 is LGHDT, CDR2 YNNKEL (reference sequence). The V and J ends lost 1 base and 3 bases respectively, with 13 bases between them. The CDR3 loop reads CASSQAPGAFYEQYF. CDR3 in DNA: TGTGCCAGCAGCCAAGCCCCAGGGGCCTTCTACGAGCAGTACTTC.

This chain uses TRBV29-1 with TRBJ1-5; TRBD1 matches 8 bases. The CDR3 covers 13 residues. In germline, CDR1 is SQVTM, CDR2 ANQGSEA. Trimming took 4 bases from V and 7 from J; bases not matched to a gene: 6. The DNA of the CDR3 is TGCAGCGTTGTAGGACAGGGCGGCCAGCCCCAGCATTTT. It translates to CSVVGQGGQPQHF.

This sequence joins TRBV13 and TRBJ1-5; the D is unclear. The germline V gene has CDR1 PRHDT and CDR2 FYEKMQ (reference sequence). CDR3 length: 16 residues. V lost 5 bases to trimming and J lost 2 bases, with 16 bases between them. The CDR3 DNA reads TGTGCCAGCAGCCAAAGGACTGAGGAAGGCAATCAGCCCCAGCATTTT. Translation: CASSQRTEEGNQPQHF.

The rearrangement links TRBV5-1 to TRBJ2-5; D perhaps matches TRBD2 (7 bases). CDR1 is SGHRS and CDR2 is YFSETQ in the germline V gene. The length of the CDR3 is 15 residues. V was cut by 1 base and J by 3 bases, with 13 bases left in between. CDR3 amino acids: CASSLRGAWEETQYF. The CDR3 bases are TGCGCCAGCAGCTTGCGGGGGGCTTGGGAAGAGACCCAGTACTTC.